This entry lists 13 T cell receptor beta chains sequenced from one sample in a study of response to subunit inactivated influenza vaccine. TCRdb fed the RT-PCR reads into MiXCR, producing one record per CDR3 protein. The sample holds approximately 520,000 distinct CDR3 sequences, about 25% seen once. Specimen: CD4+ T cells sorted from PBMCs, collected 5 days after vaccination. These receptors came from a man in his forties or fifties who received an inactivated influenza vaccine.

The gene calls are TRBV2 and TRBJ2-1, with D possibly being TRBD2 (5 bases). This CDR3 has 14 amino acids. V lost 8 bases, J lost 9 bases, and 20 bases lay in between. CDR1 and CDR2 from the germline V gene are SNHLY and FYNNEI. The CDR3 region has the DNA TGTGCCAGCTGCCCCCTGCAACCCCGGGGTGAGCAGTTCTTC. Translation: CASCPLQPRGEQFF. Full variable domain (remainder filled in from reference TRBV2 and TRBJ2-1): EPEVTQTPSHQVTQMGQEVILRCVPISNHLYFYWYRQILGQKVEFLVSFYNNEISEKSEIFDDQFSVERPDGSNFTLKIRSTKLEDSAMYFCASCPLQPRGEQFFGPGTRLTVL.

In its sample, this clonotype was seen a few times. The chain uses TRBV29-1 and TRBJ2-7; the D is unclear. CDR3 length: 13 residues. Per germline, CDR1 SQVTM and CDR2 ANQGSEA. Trimming removed 4 bases at V and 6 bases at J, with 16 bases between. The CDR3 loop reads CSVGFRLLSEQYF. The CDR3 nucleotides read TGCAGCGTTGGTTTCAGGCTCTTGAGCGAGCAGTACTTC.

The sample holds a few counts of this clonotype. The chain links TRBV6-2 or TRBV6-3 to TRBJ2-7; D may match TRBD1 or TRBD2 (5 bases each). V shed 2 bases and J shed 2 bases, with 10 bases lying between them. Germline V lookup: CDR1 MNHEY, CDR2 SVGEGT. There are 14 residues in the CDR3. CDR3 DNA: TGTGCCAGCAGTTACCCAGGGCGGGCCTACGAGCAGTACTTC. Residues: CASSYPGRAYEQYF.

Only one count was recorded for this clonotype. This chain connects TRBV20-1 to TRBJ2-5; D remains unclear. CDR1 is DFQATT and CDR2 is SNEGSKA in the germline V gene (reference sequence). This CDR3 spans 15 amino acids. The V and J ends lost 5 bases and 0 bases respectively, with 16 bases between them. The CDR3 loop is CSASPSIGHQETQYF. The CDR3, as DNA: TGCAGTGCTTCACCCAGCATAGGACACCAAGAGACCCAGTACTTC.

The J gene is TRBJ1-2, the V gene TRBV20-1, with D possibly being TRBD1 (5 bases). This CDR3 spans 12 amino acids. Trimming pared 3 bases from V and 3 bases from J, leaving 8 bases between. The germline CDR1 and CDR2 sequences are DFQATT and SNEGSKA (reference sequence). CDR3 bases: TGCAGTGCTAGGAGCAGGGACTATGGCTACACCTTC. The encoded protein is CSARSRDYGYTF.

The table lists this clonotype with a few counts. The chain employs TRBV11-2 and TRBJ2-2, with a possible D match to TRBD1 (6 bases). The ends were cut back, 5 bases at V and 0 bases at J, with 10 bases in the middle. The CDR3 loop spans 15 amino acids. Germline CDR1 and CDR2: SGHAT and FQNNGV. The CDR3 DNA sequence: TGTGCCAGCAGCCCAAACAGGGCGAACACCGGGGAGCTGTTTTTT. Protein sequence: CASSPNRANTGELFF.

This clonotype was recorded a few times. J is TRBJ2-3 and V is TRBV6-4, with a tentative D call TRBD1 (5 bases). The V end lost 2 bases, the J end lost 6 bases, and 15 bases lay between the germline ends. CDR1 is MRHNA, CDR2 SNTAGT, per germline. The CDR3 is made up of 15 amino acids. As DNA, the CDR3 is TGTGCCAGCAGTGACAGGGGAACCAAAGGGGATACGCAGTATTTT. Protein: CASSDRGTKGDTQYF.

This clonotype was seen only a few times. The rearrangement uses TRBV6-2 or TRBV6-3 and TRBJ2-1; D gene ambiguous. CDR3 length equals 15 residues. Germline V gene lookup returns CDR1 MNHEY and CDR2 SVGEGT. The V gene lost 2 bases and the J gene lost 0 bases, with 8 bases spanning the gap. This CDR3 is CASSYEPLSYNEQFF. The DNA for the CDR3 is TGTGCCAGCAGTTACGAACCACTCTCCTACAATGAGCAGTTCTTC.

This chain uses TRBV20-1 with TRBJ2-7, with D perhaps TRBD1 or TRBD2 (6 bases each). Trimming removed 1 base from V and 1 base from J, with 11 bases in between. Germline V CDR1 and CDR2: DFQATT, SNEGSKA (reference sequence). The CDR3 runs to 14 residues. The CDR3: CSARGGDMSYEQYF. The CDR3 DNA follows: TGCAGTGCTAGAGGGGGGGACATGTCCTACGAGCAGTACTTC.

This clonotype has just a few counts. This chain connects TRBV5-1 to TRBJ2-3; D is perhaps TRBD1 or TRBD2 (5 bases each). The V and J ends lost 4 bases and 3 bases respectively, with 15 bases between them. Per germline, CDR1 SGHRS and CDR2 YFSETQ. The CDR3 totals 15 residues. The CDR3 DNA is TGCGCCAGCAGCCCGAAGGCAGGGAGAACAGATACGCAGTATTTT. Amino acid sequence: CASSPKAGRTDTQYF.

Only a few counts were recorded for this clonotype. The chain has TRBV5-8 and TRBJ2-7; 8 bases map to TRBD1. Losses at the gene ends were 2 bases for V and 2 bases for J; bases not matched to a gene: 6. The germline V gene has CDR1 SGHTS and CDR2 YDEGEE. This CDR3 has 15 residues. CDR3 loop: CASSFQPDRAYEQYF. CDR3 sequence (DNA): TGTGCCAGCAGCTTCCAGCCGGACAGGGCCTACGAGCAGTACTTC.

This clonotype was counted ten times or more. The chain recombines TRBV5-1 with TRBJ1-1, with D tentatively TRBD1 (6 bases). Germline-derived CDR1 and CDR2 are SGHRS and YFSETQ. Trimming shortened V by 4 bases and J by 4 bases, and 11 bases separated the two germline ends. The CDR3 sequence is 13 residues long. CDR3 amino acids: CASSPAGATEAFF. The DNA for the CDR3 is TGCGCCAGCAGCCCAGCGGGGGCCACTGAAGCTTTCTTT.

The chain employs TRBV4-2 and TRBJ1-2; D gene ambiguous. Germline loops: CDR1 LGHNA, CDR2 YNFKEQ. This CDR3 contains 13 residues. The V and J ends lost 4 bases and 5 bases respectively, with 11 bases between them. CDR3: CASSPGPEYGYTF. CDR3 bases: TGTGCCAGCAGCCCCGGGCCAGAGTATGGCTACACCTTC.